A selection of T cell receptor beta chains follows, all from one sample in a study of cytomegalovirus exposure and HLA in healthy donors. Profiled with immunoSEQ multiplex PCR; TCRdb holds only in-frame clones, not every one. The sample yields 130,000 or so clones, more than 80% seen once. Sequencing was done on a sample of PBMCs. All receptors come from a woman under 40 in good health and CMV-seropositive. Both conserved end residues are part of each CDR3. D genes are given only for firm matches. Clone size is shown for a subset of rows, as once, few, many or a class of expanded clone.

18,.,.,TRBJ2-2,TRBV11-2,CASSLSPAGGLNTGELFF,TGTGCCAGCAGCTTATCGCCGGCAGGGGGGTTGAACACCGGGGAGCTGTTTTTT
17,once,TRBD1,TRBJ2-7,TRBV19,CASSISGLGTGSYEQYF,TGTGCCAGTAGTATAAGTGGCTTGGGGACAGGGTCCTACGAGCAGTACTTC
14,.,TRBD1,TRBJ1-5,TRBV25-1,CASQAGGLGQPQHF,TGTGCCAGTCAGGCAGGGGGGTTGGGACAGCCCCAGCATTTT
15,.,.,TRBJ1-4,TRBV6-5,CASSPSGIPDEKLFF,TGTGCCAGCAGTCCGTCAGGGATTCCGGATGAAAAACTGTTTTTT
11,.,.,TRBJ2-5,TRBV7-9,CASEVWETQYF,TGTGCCAGCGAGGTGTGGGAGACCCAGTACTTC
16,.,TRBD1,TRBJ2-7,TRBV15,CATSRGGGQGAYEQYF,TGTGCCACCAGCAGGGGGGGCGGACAGGGAGCCTACGAGCAGTACTTC
16,.,.,TRBJ1-5,TRBV2,CASSERAPGLNQPQHF,TGTGCCAGCAGTGAGAGGGCCCCGGGACTAAATCAGCCCCAGCATTTT
18,.,TRBD2,TRBJ2-1,TRBV9,CASSVAPTSGGSYNEQFF,TGTGCCAGCAGCGTAGCTCCGACTAGCGGGGGTTCCTACAATGAGCAGTTCTTC
15,few,TRBD1,TRBJ2-3,TRBV7-9,CASSPGQGVADTQYF,TGTGCCAGCAGCCCGGGACAGGGGGTGGCAGATACGCAGTATTTT
13,few,.,TRBJ1-1,TRBV6-4,CASSLGPNTEAFF,TGTGCCAGCAGTCTGGGCCCGAACACTGAAGCTTTCTTT
15,.,.,TRBJ2-3,TRBV7-8,CASSSLSAGRDTQYF,TGTGCCAGCAGCTCGCTCTCCGCGGGGCGAGATACGCAGTATTTT
14,.,.,TRBJ2-5,TRBV15,CATSRDTGDGTQYF,TGTGCCACCAGCAGAGACACGGGGGATGGGACCCAGTACTTC
17,few,TRBD1,TRBJ2-7,TRBV2,CASSEDSVWTGAYEQYF,TGTGCCAGCAGTGAAGACTCCGTGTGGACAGGTGCCTACGAGCAGTACTTC
16,.,TRBD2,TRBJ2-3,TRBV5-1,CASSPGTSGSADTQYF,TGCGCCAGCAGTCCTGGGACTAGCGGGAGCGCAGATACGCAGTATTTT
20,.,.,TRBJ2-2,TRBV21-1,CASSKGGTRGRKRHTGELFF,TGTGCCAGCAGCAAAGGTGGCACAAGGGGCAGGAAGAGACACACCGGGGAGCTGTTTTTT
11,.,.,TRBJ2-7,TRBV6-6,CASSPSYEQYF,TGTGCCAGCAGCCCTAGTTACGAGCAGTACTTC
12,.,.,TRBJ2-7,TRBV15,CATSGSGYEQYF,TGTGCCACCAGCGGGTCGGGGTACGAGCAGTACTTC
16,.,TRBD1,TRBJ2-5,TRBV11-2,CASSQGGTGLQETQYF,TGTGCCAGCAGCCAAGGGGGGACAGGCCTACAAGAGACCCAGTACTTC
11,once,.,TRBJ2-5,TRBV20-1,CSASEVGAQYF,TGCAGTGCTTCGGAGGTTGGGGCCCAGTACTTC
13,.,.,TRBJ2-7,TRBV2,CASRETQGYEQYF,TGTGCCAGCAGAGAGACACAGGGCTACGAGCAGTACTTC
16,once,.,TRBJ1-2,TRBV15,CATSRTPGETGDGYTF,TGTGCCACCAGCAGAACACCCGGCGAGACAGGAGATGGCTACACCTTC
18,.,TRBD2,TRBJ2-7,TRBV11-2,CASSRIMTSGWNSYEQYF,TGTGCCAGCAGCCGGATAATGACTAGCGGGTGGAATAGCTACGAGCAGTACTTC
16,.,TRBD1,TRBJ1-4,TRBV28,CASSGQGRGTNEKLFF,TGTGCCAGCAGCGGACAGGGGCGCGGAACTAATGAAAAACTGTTTTTT
14,.,.,TRBJ2-7,TRBV11-2,CASSLNSGGYEQYF,TGTGCCAGCAGCTTAAATAGCGGCGGATACGAGCAGTACTTC
14,.,TRBD1,TRBJ2-3,TRBV5-6,CASSLPGGADTQYF,TGTGCCAGCAGCCTACCAGGGGGTGCAGATACGCAGTATTTT
13,once,.,TRBJ1-1,TRBV28,CATGLGGNTEAFF,TGTGCCACGGGTCTCGGGGGGAACACTGAAGCTTTCTTT
20,.,TRBD1,TRBJ2-6,TRBV6-1,CASSGGPGTGLYSGANVLTF,TGTGCCAGCAGTGGGGGTCCCGGGACAGGGCTTTACTCTGGGGCCAACGTCCTGACTTTC
15,.,TRBD2,TRBJ2-1,TRBV4-1,CASSQTSGGSYEQFF,TGCGCCAGCAGCCAAACTAGCGGGGGATCATATGAGCAGTTCTTC
14,.,.,TRBJ1-4,TRBV5-4,CASSLGSGDEKLFF,TGTGCCAGCAGCTTAGGCTCAGGGGACGAAAAACTGTTTTTT
10,.,.,TRBJ1-2,TRBV28,CASQRGGYTF,TGTGCCAGCCAGAGGGGGGGCTACACCTTC
13,.,.,TRBJ1-2,TRBV29-1,CSVDKGVGYGYTF,TGCAGCGTTGATAAGGGGGTTGGCTATGGCTACACCTTC
16,.,TRBD2,TRBJ2-7,TRBV7-2,CASSYASGRAGYEQYF,TGTGCCAGCAGCTACGCTAGCGGGAGGGCCGGGTACGAGCAGTACTTC
15,.,.,TRBJ2-2,TRBV29-1,CSVEDPGARTGELFF,TGCAGCGTTGAAGATCCAGGGGCGCGCACCGGGGAGCTGTTTTTT
14,.,.,TRBJ2-2,TRBV2,CASILEWGGGELFF,TGTGCCAGCATCCTGGAGTGGGGAGGCGGGGAGCTGTTTTTT
14,.,TRBD2,TRBJ2-7,TRBV5-1,CASSMPSGSLEQYF,TGCGCCAGCAGCATGCCTAGCGGGAGCCTAGAGCAGTACTTC
16,.,TRBD2,TRBJ2-3,TRBV7-2,CASSSSSGRATDTQYF,TGTGCCAGCAGCTCCTCTAGCGGGAGGGCCACAGATACGCAGTATTTT
16,.,TRBD1,TRBJ1-1,TRBV29-1,CSVDVRTGRMNTEAFF,TGCAGCGTTGACGTGAGGACAGGACGGATGAACACTGAAGCTTTCTTT
17,.,TRBD2,TRBJ2-7,TRBV2,CASSGRTSGDRGYEQYF,TGTGCCAGCAGTGGACGGACTAGCGGGGACCGGGGCTACGAGCAGTACTTC
16,.,TRBD2,TRBJ2-7,TRBV2,CASSVGLAGAAYEQYF,TGTGCCAGCAGCGTCGGACTAGCGGGAGCCGCCTACGAGCAGTACTTC
14,.,.,TRBJ2-1,TRBV27,CAGGLPSSYNEQFF,TGTGCCGGGGGACTGCCAAGCTCCTACAATGAGCAGTTCTTC
15,.,TRBD1,TRBJ2-5,TRBV6-6,CASSWTGGAVETQYF,TGTGCCAGCAGCTGGACAGGGGGCGCGGTAGAGACCCAGTACTTC
14,.,.,TRBJ2-5,TRBV13,CASSLRRVVETQYF,TGTGCCAGCAGCTTGCGCAGGGTGGTAGAGACCCAGTACTTC
13,.,.,TRBJ1-1,TRBV7-9,CASSFSGNTEAFF,TGTGCCAGCAGCTTCTCAGGGAACACTGAAGCTTTCTTT
14,.,.,TRBJ2-7,TRBV11-2,CASSFIVSRNEQYF,TGTGCCAGCAGCTTTATAGTCTCCCGCAACGAGCAGTACTTC
16,.,TRBD2,TRBJ2-7,TRBV18,CASSPRGASGSYEQYF,TGTGCCAGCTCACCACGCGGGGCTAGCGGGAGTTACGAGCAGTACTTC